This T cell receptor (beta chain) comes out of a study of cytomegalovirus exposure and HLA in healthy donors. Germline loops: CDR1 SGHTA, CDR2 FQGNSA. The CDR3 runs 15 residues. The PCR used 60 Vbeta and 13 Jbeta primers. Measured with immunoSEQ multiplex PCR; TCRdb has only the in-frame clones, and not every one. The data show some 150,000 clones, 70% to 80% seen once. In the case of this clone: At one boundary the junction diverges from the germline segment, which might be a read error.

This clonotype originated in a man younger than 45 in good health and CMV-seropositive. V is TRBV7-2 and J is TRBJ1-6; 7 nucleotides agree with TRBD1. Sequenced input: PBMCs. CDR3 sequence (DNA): TGTGCCAGCAGCCTACAGGGGACGTTGGGATCACCCCCCCACTTT. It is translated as CASSLQGTLGSPPHF. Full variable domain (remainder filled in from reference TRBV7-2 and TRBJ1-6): GAGVSQSPSNKVTEKGKDVELRCDPISGHTALYWYRQSLGQGLEFLIYFQGNSAPDKSGLPSDRFSAERTGGSVSTLTIQRTQQEDSAVYLCASSLQGTLGSPPHFGNGTRLTVT.